This T cell receptor (beta chain) emerged from a study of T-cell memory formation after mild COVID-19. TCRdb re-analysed the 5' RACE reads in MiXCR, keeping a single row per CDR3 protein. The profile covers 350,000 to 550,000 distinct CDR3 sequences, with about a sixth appearing a single time and around a fifth taken by the ten largest. The germline CDR1 and CDR2 sequences are DFQATT and SNEGSKA (reference sequence). The CDR3 extends over 14 amino acids. The trim removed 5 bases at V and 2 bases at J, leaving 7 bases unmatched. The rearrangement links TRBV20-1 to TRBJ2-7; the match to TRBD1 covers 9 bases. Input material: PBMCs or a T cell subset sorted from them (not recorded which). The source is a man younger than 35 who had mild COVID-19 (a few samples of this study predate the infection). Cell type and time point are not known. CDR3 protein: CSARKDRGAYEQYV. The CDR3 coding sequence is TGCAGTGCTCGCAAGGACAGGGGCGCCTACGAGCAGTACGTC.